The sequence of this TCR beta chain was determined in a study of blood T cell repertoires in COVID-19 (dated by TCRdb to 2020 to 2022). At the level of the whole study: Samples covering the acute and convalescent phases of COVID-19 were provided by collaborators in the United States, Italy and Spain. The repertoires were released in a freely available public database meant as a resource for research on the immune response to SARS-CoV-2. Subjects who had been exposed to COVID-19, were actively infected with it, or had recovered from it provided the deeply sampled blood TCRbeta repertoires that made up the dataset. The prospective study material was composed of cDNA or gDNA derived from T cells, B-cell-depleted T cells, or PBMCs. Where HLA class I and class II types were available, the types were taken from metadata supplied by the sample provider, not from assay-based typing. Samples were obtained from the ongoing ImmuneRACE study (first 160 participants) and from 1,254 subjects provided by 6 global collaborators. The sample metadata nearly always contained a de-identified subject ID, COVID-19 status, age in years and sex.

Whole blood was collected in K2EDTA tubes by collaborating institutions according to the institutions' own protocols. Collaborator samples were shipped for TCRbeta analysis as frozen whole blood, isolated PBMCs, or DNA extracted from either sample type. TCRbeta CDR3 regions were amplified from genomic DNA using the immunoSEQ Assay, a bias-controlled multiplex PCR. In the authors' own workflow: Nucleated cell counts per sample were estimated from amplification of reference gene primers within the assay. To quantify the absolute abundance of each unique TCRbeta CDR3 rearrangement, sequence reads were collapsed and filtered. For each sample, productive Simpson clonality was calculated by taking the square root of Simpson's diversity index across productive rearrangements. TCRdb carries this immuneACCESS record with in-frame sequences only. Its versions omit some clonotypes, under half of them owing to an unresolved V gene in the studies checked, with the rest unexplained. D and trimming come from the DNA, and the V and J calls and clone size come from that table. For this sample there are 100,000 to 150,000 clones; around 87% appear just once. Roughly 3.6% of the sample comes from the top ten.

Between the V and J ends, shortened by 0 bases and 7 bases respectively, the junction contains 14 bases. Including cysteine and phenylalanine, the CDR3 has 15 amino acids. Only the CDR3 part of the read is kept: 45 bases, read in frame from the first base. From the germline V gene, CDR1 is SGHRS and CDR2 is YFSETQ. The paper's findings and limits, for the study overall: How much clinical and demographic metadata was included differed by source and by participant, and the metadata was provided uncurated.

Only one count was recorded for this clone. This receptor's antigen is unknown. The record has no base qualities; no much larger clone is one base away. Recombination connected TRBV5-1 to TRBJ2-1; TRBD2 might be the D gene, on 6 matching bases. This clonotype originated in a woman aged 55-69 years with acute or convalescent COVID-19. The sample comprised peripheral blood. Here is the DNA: TGCGCCAGCAGCTTGGAGACGACTAGGGCAAATGAGCAGTTCTTC. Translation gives CASSLETTRANEQFF.